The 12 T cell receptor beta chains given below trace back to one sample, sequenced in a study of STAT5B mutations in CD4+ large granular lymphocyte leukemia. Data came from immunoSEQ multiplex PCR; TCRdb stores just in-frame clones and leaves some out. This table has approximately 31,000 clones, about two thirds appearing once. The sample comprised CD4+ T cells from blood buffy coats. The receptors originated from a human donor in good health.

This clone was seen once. The CDR3 loop is CASRPTGDYGYGYTF. The CDR3 DNA reads TGTGCCAGCAGGCCCACAGGGGATTACGGCTATGGCTACACCTTC. The chain carries TRBV5-5 and TRBJ1-2; 7 bases are a match to TRBD1. The CDR3 consists of 15 residues. After removal of 5 bases from V and 4 bases from J, the junction contained 11 bases not matched to a gene. Germline assignment: CDR1 SGHKS and CDR2 YYEKEE (reference sequence).

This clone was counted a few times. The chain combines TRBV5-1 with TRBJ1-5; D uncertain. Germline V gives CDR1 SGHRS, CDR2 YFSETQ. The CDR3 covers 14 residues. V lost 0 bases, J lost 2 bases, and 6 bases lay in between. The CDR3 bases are TGCGCCAGCAGCTTGGAAGGCCGCAATCAGCCCCAGCATTTT. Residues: CASSLEGRNQPQHF. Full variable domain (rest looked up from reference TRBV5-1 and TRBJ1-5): KAGVTQTPRYLIKTRGQQVTLSCSPISGHRSVSWYQQTPGQGLQFLFEYFSETQRNKGNFPGRFSGRQFSNSRSEMNVSTLELGDSALYLCASSLEGRNQPQHFGDGTRLSIL.

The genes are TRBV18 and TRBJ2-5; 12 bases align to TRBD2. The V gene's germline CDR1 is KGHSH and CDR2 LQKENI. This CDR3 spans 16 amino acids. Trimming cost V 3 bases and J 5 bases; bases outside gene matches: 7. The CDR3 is CASSPRLAGDGETQYF. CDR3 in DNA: TGTGCCAGCTCACCGAGACTAGCGGGAGATGGGGAGACCCAGTACTTC.

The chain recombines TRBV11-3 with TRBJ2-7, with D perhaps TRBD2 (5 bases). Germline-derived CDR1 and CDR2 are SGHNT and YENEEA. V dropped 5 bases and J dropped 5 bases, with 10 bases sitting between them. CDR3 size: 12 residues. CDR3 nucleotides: TGTGCCAGCAGCCCCGGGGTAAACGAGCAGTACTTC. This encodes CASSPGVNEQYF.

DNA of the CDR3: TGTGCCAGCAGCGAACCCGGGACTAGGCGTGGGGAGCAGTTCTTC. It encodes CASSEPGTRRGEQFF. V is TRBV11-2 and J is TRBJ2-1, with 8 bases identical to TRBD2. Looked up from germline, CDR1 is SGHAT and CDR2 is FQNNGV. The CDR3 totals 15 residues. V lost 5 bases and J lost 10; bases outside the gene matches: 13.

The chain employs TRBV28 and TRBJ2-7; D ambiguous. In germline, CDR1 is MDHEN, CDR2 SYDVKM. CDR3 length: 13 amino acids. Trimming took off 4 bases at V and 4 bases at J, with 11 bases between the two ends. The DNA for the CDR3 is TGTGCCAGCAGTTCCCCTTCTGGGTACGAGCAGTACGTC. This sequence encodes CASSSPSGYEQYV.

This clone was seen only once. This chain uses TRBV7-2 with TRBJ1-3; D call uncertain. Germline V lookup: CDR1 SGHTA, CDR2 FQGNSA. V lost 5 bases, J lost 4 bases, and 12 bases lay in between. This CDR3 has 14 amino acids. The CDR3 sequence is CASSPTTYGNTIYF. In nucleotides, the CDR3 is TGTGCCAGCAGCCCGACAACGTACGGAAACACCATATATTTT. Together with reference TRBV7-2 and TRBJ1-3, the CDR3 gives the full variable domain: GAGVSQSPSNKVTEKGKDVELRCDPISGHTALYWYRQSLGQGLEFLIYFQGNSAPDKSGLPSDRFSAERTGGSVSTLTIQRTQQEDSAVYLCASSPTTYGNTIYFGEGSWLTVV.

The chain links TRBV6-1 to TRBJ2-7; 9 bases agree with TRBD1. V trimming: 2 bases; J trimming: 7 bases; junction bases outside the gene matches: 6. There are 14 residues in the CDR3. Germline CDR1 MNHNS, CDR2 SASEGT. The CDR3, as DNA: TGTGCCAGCAGTGAACCGGGACAGGGATTTGAGCAGTACGTC. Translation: CASSEPGQGFEQYV.

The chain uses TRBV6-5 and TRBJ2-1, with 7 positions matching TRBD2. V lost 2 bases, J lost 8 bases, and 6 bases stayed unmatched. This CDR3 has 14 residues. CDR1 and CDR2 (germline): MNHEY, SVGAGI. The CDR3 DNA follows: TGTGCCAGCAGTTACAAAGCGGGGATCCATGAGCAGTTCTTC. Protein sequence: CASSYKAGIHEQFF.

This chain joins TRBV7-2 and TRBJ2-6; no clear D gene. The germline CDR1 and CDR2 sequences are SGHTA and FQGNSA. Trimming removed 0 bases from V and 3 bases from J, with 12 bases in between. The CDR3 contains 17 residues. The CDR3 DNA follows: TGTGCCAGCAGCTTAGCGTCGACGCAGGTTGGGGCCAACGTCCTGACTTTC. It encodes CASSLASTQVGANVLTF. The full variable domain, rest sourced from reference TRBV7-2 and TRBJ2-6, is GAGVSQSPSNKVTEKGKDVELRCDPISGHTALYWYRQSLGQGLEFLIYFQGNSAPDKSGLPSDRFSAERTGGSVSTLTIQRTQQEDSAVYLCASSLASTQVGANVLTFGAGSRLTVL.

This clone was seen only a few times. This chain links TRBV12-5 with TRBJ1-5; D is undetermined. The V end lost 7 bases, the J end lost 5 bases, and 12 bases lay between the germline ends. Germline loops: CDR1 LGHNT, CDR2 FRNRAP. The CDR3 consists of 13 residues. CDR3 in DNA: TGTGCTAGTGCAGACACTGGAGATCAGCCCCAGCATTTT. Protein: CASADTGDQPQHF.

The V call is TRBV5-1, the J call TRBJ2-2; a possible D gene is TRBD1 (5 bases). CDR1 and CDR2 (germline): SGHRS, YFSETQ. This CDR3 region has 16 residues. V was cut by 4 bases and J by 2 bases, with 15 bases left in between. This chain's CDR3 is CASSPTGRVNTGELFF. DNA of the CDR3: TGCGCCAGCAGCCCTACCGGCAGGGTCAACACCGGGGAGCTGTTTTTT.